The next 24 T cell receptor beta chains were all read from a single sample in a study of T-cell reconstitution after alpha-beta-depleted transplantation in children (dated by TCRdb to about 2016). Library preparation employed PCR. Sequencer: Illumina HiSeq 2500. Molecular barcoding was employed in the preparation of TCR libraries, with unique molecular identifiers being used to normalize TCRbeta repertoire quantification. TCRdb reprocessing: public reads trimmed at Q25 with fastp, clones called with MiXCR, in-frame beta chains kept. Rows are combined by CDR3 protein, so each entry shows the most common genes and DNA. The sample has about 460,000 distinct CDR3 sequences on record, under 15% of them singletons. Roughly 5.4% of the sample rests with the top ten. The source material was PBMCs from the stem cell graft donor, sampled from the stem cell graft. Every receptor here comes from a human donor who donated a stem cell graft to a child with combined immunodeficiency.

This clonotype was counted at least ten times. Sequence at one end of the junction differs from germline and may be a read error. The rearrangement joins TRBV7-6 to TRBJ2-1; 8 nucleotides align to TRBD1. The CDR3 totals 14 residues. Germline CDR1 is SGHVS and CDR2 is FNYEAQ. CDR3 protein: CASSFGTGYNEQFF. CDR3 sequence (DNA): TGCGCCAGCAGCTTTGGGACAGGATACAATGAGCAGTTCTTC.

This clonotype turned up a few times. The CDR3 protein is CASSPKDTLQETQYF. In DNA, the CDR3 is TGCGCCAGCAGCCCGAAGGACACTCTCCAAGAGACCCAGTACTTC. This chain joins TRBV4-3 and TRBJ2-5; tentatively, D is TRBD1 (5 bases). CDR1 is LGHNA and CDR2 is YSLEER in the germline V gene. CDR3 length: 15 amino acids. V gave up 4 bases and J gave up 1 base, with 13 bases separating them.

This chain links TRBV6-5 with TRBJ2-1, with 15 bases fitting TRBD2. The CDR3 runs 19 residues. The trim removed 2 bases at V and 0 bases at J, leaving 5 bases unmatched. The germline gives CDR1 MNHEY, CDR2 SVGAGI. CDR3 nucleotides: TGTGCCAGCAGTTACAGGGGGACTAGCGGGAGGAGCTCCTACAATGAGCAGTTCTTC. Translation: CASSYRGTSGRSSYNEQFF.

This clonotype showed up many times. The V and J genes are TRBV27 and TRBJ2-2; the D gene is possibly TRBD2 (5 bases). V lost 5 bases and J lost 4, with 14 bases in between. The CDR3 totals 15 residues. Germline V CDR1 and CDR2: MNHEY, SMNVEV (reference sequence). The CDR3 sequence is CASSAVSAITGELFF. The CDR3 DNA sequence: TGTGCCAGCAGTGCTGTTAGCGCCATCACCGGGGAGCTGTTTTTT.

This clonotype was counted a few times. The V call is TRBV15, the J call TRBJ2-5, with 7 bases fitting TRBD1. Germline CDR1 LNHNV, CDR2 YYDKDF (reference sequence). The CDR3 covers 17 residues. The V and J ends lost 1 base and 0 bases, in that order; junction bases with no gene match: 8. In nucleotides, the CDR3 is TGTGCCACCAGCAGAGGTGTTGGGACAGAGTACCAAGAGACCCAGTACTTC. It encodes CATSRGVGTEYQETQYF.

This chain's CDR3 is CASSPTSGGTDTQYF. The CDR3 coding sequence is TGTGCCAGCAGTCCGACTAGCGGGGGCACAGATACGCAGTATTTT. The gene calls are TRBV12-3 or TRBV12-4 and TRBJ2-3; 11 bases match TRBD2. Trimming cost V 5 bases and J 1 base; bases outside gene matches: 2. The CDR3 spans 15 residues.

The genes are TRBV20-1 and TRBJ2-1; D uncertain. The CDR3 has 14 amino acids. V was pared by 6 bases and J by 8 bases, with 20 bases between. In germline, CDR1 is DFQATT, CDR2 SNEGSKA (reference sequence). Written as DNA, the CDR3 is TGCAGTGCAGCCTCTAGGAACCCTCGGGATGAGCAGTTCTTC. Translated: CSAASRNPRDEQFF.

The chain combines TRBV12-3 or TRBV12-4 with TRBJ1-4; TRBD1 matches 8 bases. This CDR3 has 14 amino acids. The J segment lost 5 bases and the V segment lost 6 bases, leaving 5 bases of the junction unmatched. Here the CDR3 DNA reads TGTGCCAGCAGCCGGGACAGGAGAAATGAAAAACTGTTTTTT. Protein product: CASSRDRRNEKLFF.

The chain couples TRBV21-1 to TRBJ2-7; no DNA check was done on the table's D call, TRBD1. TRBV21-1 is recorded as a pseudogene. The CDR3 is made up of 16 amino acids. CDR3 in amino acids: CASSSQYRQGPNEQYF. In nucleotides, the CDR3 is TGTGCCAGCAGCTCCCAATATCGACAGGGCCCGAACGAGCAGTACTTC.

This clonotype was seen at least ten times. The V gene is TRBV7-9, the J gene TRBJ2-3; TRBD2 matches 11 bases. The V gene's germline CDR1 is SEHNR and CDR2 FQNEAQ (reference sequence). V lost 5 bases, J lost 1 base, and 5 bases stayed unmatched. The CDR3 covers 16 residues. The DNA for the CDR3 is TGTGCCAGCAGCCCTTCACTAGCGGGGGGCACAGATACGCAGTATTTT. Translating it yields CASSPSLAGGTDTQYF.

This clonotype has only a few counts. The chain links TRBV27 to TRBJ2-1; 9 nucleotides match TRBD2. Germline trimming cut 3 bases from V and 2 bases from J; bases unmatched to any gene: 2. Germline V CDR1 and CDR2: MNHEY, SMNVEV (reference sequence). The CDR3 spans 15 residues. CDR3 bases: TGTGCCAGCAGTTTTAGCGGGAGTCCCTACAATGAGCAGTTCTTC. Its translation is CASSFSGSPYNEQFF.

The CDR3 reads CASRPQGGRVQYF. The CDR3 bases are TGTGCCAGCAGGCCCCAAGGGGGGCGAGTGCAGTATTTT. The chain links TRBV7-6 to TRBJ2-3; D possibly uses TRBD1 or TRBD2 (6 bases each). The CDR3 is made up of 13 amino acids. Trimming removed 6 bases at V and 11 bases at J, with 18 bases between. Germline CDR1 is SGHVS and CDR2 is FNYEAQ.

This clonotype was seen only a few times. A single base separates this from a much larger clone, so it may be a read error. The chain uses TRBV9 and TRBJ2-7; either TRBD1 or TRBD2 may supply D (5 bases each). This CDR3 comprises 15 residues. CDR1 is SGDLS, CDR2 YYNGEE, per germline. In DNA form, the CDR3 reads TGTGACAGCAGCGTAGGGCCGGGACCGATCTACGAGCAGTACTTC. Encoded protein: CDSSVGPGPIYEQYF.

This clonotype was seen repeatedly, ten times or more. The CDR3 bases are TGTGCCAGCAGTCGAAGGACTAGCGGGACGAGCTACGAGCAGTACTTC. It translates to CASSRRTSGTSYEQYF. The chain uses TRBV12-3 or TRBV12-4 and TRBJ2-7, with TRBD2 matching 12 bases. Trimming at V came to 5 bases and at J to 3 bases, leaving 8 bases not matched to a gene. CDR3 length: 16 residues.

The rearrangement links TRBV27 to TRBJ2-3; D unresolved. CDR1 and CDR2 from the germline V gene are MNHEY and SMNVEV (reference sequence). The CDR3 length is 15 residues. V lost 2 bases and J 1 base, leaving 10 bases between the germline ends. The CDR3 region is CASSLRVRRTDTQYF. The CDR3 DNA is TGTGCCAGCAGTTTACGGGTCAGACGCACAGATACGCAGTATTTT.

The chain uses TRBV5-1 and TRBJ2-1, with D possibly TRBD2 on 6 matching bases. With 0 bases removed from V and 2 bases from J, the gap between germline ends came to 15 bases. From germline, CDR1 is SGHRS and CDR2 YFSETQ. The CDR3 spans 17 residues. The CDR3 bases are TGCGCCAGCAGCTTGGACGTAGGAGGGAGTACCTACAATGAGCAGTTCTTC. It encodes CASSLDVGGSTYNEQFF.

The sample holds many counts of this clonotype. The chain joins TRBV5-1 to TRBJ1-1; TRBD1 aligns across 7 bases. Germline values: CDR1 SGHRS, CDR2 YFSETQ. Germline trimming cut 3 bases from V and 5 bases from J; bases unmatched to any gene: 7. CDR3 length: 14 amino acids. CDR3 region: CASSSEKGATEAFF. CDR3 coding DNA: TGCGCCAGCAGCTCAGAAAAGGGGGCGACTGAAGCTTTCTTT.

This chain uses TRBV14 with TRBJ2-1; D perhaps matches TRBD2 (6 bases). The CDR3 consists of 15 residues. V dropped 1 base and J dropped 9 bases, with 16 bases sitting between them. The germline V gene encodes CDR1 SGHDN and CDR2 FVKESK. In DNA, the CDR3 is TGTGCCAGCAGCCAAGCGGGAGTCGTAGTAACTGAGCAGTTCTTC. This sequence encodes CASSQAGVVVTEQFF.

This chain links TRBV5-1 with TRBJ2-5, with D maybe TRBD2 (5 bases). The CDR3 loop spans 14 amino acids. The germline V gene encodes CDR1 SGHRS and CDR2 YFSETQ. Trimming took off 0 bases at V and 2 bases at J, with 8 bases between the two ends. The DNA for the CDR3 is TGCGCCAGCAGCTTGGATCCGGGACAAGAGACCCAGTACTTC. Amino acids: CASSLDPGQETQYF.

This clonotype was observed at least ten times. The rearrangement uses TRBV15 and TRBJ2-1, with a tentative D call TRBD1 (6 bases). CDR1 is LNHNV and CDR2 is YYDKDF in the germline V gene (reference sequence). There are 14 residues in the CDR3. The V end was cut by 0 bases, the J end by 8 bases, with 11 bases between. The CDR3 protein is CATSRDSGVDEQFF. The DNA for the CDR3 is TGTGCCACCAGCAGAGATTCAGGGGTGGATGAGCAGTTCTTC.

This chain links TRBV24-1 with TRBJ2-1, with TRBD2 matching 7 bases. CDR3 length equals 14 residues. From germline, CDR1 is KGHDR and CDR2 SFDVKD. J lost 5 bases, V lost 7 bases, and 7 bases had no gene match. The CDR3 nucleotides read TGTGCCACCAGGCCAGCGGGACGGGACAATGAGCAGTTCTTC. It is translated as CATRPAGRDNEQFF.

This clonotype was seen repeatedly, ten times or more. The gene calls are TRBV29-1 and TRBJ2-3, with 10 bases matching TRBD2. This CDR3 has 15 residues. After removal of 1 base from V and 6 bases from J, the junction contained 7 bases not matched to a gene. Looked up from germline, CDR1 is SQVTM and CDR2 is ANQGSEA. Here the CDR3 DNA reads TGCAGCGTTGAAGGAGCGGGAGGGCCTTGGGATACGCAGTATTTT. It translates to CSVEGAGGPWDTQYF.

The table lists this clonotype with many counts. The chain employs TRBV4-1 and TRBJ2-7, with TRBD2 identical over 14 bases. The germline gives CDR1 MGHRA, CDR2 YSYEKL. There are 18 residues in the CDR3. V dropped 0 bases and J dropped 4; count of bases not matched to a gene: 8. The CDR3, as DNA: TGCGCCAGCAGCCAAGATACGAGACTAGCGGGAGGGCTATACGAGCAGTACTTC. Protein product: CASSQDTRLAGGLYEQYF.

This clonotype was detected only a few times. DNA of the CDR3: TGTGCCAGCAGCTTTGCAAATTCGGATGAGCAGTTCTTC. Its translation: CASSFANSDEQFF. This chain links TRBV11-2 with TRBJ2-1, with D hard to call. Trimming removed 3 bases from V and 8 bases from J, with 11 bases in between. Germline CDR1 reads SGHAT; CDR2 reads FQNNGV. This CDR3 region has 13 residues.